This TCR beta chain was sequenced during a study of cytomegalovirus exposure and HLA in healthy donors. Study findings and constraints: Later, an analysis found that TCR clusters from the first cohort tended to co-occur in the roughly 120 validation repertoires. The study listed some 160 cytomegalovirus-associated TCR beta chains. Many donors shared some public TCRs, even though most TCR sequences were rare.

It was the roughly 110-subject validation cohort, separate from the roughly 700-subject first cohort, to which the donors belonged. The length of the CDR3 is 14 residues. Germline CDR1 and CDR2: MNHNY and SVGAGI (reference sequence). The V end lost 0 bases, the J end lost 2 bases, and 7 bases lay between the germline ends. Profiling relied on immunoSEQ multiplex PCR, and the TCRdb table lists in-frame clones only, not all of them. The sample has roughly 62,000 clones, around 90% seen once. About this clone: What it binds is not known.

This clonotype was sampled from a woman aged 25-40 years in good health and CMV-seronegative. J is TRBJ1-2 and V is TRBV6-6; TRBD1 might be the D (5 bases). The sample taken for sequencing was PBMCs. The CDR3 DNA is TGTGCCAGCAGTTACTCGAAGGGGAACTATGGCTACACCTTC. Its protein product is CASSYSKGNYGYTF.